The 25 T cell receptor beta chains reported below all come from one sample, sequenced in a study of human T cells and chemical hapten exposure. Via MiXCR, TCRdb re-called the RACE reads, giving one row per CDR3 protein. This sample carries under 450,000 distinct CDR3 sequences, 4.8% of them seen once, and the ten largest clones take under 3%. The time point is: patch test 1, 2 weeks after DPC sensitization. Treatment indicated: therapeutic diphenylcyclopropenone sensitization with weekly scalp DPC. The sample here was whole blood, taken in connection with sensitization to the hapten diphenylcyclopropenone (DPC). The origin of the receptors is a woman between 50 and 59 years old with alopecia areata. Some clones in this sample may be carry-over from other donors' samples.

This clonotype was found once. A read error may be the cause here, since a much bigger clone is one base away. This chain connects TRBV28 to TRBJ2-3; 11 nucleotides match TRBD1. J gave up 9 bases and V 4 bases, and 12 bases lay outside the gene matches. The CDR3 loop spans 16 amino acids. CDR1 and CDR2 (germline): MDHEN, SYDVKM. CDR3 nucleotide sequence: TGTGCCAGCAGTTGGGTGCCGGGACAGGGGGACCGGACGCAGTATTTT. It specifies CASSWVPGQGDRTQYF. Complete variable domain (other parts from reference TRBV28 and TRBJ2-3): DVKVTQSSRYLVKRTGEKVFLECVQDMDHENMFWYRQDPGLGLRLIYFSYDVKMKEKGDIPEGYSVSREKKERFSLILESASTNQTSMYLCASSWVPGQGDRTQYFGPGTRLTVL.

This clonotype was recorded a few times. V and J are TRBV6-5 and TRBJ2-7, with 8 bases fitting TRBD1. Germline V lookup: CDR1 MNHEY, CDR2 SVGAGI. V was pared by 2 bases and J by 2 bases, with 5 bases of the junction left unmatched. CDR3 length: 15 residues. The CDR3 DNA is TGTGCCAGCAGTTACGGCAGGGGGCATACCTACGAGCAGTACTTC. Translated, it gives CASSYGRGHTYEQYF.

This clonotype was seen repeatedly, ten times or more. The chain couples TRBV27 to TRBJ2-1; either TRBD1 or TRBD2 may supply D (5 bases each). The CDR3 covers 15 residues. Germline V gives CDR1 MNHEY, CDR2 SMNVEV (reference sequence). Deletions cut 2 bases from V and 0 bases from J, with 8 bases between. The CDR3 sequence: CASSLGDLSYNEQFF. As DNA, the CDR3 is TGTGCCAGCAGTTTAGGGGACCTCTCCTACAATGAGCAGTTCTTC.

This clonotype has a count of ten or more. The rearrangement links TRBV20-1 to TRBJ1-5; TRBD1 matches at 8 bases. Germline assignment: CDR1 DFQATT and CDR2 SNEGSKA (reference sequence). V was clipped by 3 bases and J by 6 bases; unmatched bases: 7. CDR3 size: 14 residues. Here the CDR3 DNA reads TGCAGTGCTAGGACAGGGGTGGGGAGTCAGCCCCAGCATTTT. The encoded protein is CSARTGVGSQPQHF.

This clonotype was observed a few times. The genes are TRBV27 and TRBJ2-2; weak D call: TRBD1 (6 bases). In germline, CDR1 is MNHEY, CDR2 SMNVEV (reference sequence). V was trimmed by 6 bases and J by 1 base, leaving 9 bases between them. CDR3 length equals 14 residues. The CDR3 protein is CASRAGVNTGELFF. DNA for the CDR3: TGTGCCAGCAGGGCAGGGGTGAACACCGGGGAGCTGTTTTTT.

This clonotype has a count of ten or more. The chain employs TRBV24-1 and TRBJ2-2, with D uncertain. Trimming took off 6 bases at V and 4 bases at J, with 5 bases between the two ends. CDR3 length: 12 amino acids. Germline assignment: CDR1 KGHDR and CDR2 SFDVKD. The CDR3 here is CATSTPTGELFF. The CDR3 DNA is TGTGCCACCAGTACCCCCACCGGGGAGCTGTTTTTT.

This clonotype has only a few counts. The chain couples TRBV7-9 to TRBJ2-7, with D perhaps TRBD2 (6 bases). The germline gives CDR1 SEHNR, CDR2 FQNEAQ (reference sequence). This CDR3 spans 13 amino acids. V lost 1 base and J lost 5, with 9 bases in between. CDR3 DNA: TGTGCCAGCAGCTTAGACTCGGGGGACGAGCAGTACTTC. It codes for CASSLDSGDEQYF.

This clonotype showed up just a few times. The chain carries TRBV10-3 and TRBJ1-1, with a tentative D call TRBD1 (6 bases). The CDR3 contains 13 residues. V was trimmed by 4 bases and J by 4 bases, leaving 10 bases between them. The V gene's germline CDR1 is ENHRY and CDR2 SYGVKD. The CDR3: CAISGDTATEAFF. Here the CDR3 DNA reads TGTGCCATCAGTGGGGACACCGCCACTGAAGCTTTCTTT.

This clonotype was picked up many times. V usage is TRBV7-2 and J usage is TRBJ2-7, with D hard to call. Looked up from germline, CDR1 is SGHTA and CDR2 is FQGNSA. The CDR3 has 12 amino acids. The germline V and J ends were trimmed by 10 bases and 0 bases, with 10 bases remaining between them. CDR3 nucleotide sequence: TGTGCCACCCAAACGGACTCCTACGAGCAGTACTTC. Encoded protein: CATQTDSYEQYF.

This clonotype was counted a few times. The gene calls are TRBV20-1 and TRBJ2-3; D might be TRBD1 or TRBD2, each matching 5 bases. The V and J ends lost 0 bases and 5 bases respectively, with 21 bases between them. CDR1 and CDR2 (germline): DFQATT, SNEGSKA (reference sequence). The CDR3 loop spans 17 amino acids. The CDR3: CSARDMRGRSLIDTQYF. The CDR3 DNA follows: TGCAGTGCTAGAGATATGAGGGGACGATCGTTGATAGATACGCAGTATTTT.

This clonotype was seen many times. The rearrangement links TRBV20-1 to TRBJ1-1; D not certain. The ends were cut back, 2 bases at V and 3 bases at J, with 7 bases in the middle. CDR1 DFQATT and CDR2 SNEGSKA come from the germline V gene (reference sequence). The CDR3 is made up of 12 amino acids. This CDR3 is CSARWLDTEAFF. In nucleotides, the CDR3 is TGCAGTGCTAGATGGCTGGACACTGAAGCTTTCTTT.

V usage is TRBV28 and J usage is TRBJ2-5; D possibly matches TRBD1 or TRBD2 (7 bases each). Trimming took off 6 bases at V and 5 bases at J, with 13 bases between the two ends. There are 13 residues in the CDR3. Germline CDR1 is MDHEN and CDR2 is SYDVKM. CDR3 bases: TGTGCCAGCAGCCAGGGGGGGGCGGAGACCCAGTACTTC. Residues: CASSQGGAETQYF. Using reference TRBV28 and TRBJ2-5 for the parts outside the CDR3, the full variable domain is DVKVTQSSRYLVKRTGEKVFLECVQDMDHENMFWYRQDPGLGLRLIYFSYDVKMKEKGDIPEGYSVSREKKERFSLILESASTNQTSMYLCASSQGGAETQYFGPGTRLLVL.

The CDR3 protein is CASSEGLNREGTQPQHF. The DNA of the CDR3 is TGTGCCAGCAGTGAGGGCCTCAACAGGGAAGGGACTCAGCCCCAGCATTTT. V gene TRBV2 combines with J gene TRBJ1-5; possible D gene TRBD1, 6 bases. Germline CDR1 reads SNHLY; CDR2 reads FYNNEI. V was cut by 3 bases and J by 6 bases, with 21 bases left in between. This CDR3 contains 17 residues.

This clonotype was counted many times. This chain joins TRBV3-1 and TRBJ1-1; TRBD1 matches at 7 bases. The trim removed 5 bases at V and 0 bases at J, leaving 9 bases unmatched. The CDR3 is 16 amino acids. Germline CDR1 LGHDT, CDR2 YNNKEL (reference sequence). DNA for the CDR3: TGTGCCAGCAGCAGGGACAGATGGGGGATGAACACTGAAGCTTTCTTT. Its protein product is CASSRDRWGMNTEAFF.

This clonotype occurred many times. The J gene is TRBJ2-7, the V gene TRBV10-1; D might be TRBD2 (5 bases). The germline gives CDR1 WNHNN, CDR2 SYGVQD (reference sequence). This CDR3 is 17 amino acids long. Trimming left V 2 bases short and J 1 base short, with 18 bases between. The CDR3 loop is CASSEPRLRVGSYEQYF. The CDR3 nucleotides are TGCGCCAGCAGTGAGCCCCGACTAAGGGTCGGGTCCTACGAGCAGTACTTC.

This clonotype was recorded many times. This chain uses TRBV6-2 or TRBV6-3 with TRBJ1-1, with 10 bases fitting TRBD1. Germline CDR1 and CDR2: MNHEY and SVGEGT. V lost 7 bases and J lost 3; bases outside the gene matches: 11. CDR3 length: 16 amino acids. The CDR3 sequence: CASTPRDRGQDTEAFF. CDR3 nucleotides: TGTGCCAGCACCCCCCGGGACAGGGGTCAGGACACTGAAGCTTTCTTT.

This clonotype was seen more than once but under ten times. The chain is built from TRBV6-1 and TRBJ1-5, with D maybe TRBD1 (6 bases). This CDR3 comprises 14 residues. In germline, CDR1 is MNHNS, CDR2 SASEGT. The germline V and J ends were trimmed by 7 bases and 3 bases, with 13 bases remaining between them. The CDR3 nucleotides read TGTGCCAGCATTCAGGACAGACTCAATCAGCCCCAGCATTTT. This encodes CASIQDRLNQPQHF.

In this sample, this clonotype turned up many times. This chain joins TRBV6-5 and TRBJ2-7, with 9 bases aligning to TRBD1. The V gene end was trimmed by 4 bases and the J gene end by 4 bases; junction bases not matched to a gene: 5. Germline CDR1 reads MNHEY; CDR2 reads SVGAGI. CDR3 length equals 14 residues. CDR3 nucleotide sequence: TGTGCCAGCAGTTGGGACAGGGTCGGGTACGAGCAGTACTTC. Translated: CASSWDRVGYEQYF.

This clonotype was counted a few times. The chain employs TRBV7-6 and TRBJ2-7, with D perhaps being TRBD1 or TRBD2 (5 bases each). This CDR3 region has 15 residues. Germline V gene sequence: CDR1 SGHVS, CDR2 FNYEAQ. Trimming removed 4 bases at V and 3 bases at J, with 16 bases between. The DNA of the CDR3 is TGTGCCAGCAGCTCCTCAGGGAGAGCCGTCTACGAGCAGTACTTC. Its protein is CASSSSGRAVYEQYF.

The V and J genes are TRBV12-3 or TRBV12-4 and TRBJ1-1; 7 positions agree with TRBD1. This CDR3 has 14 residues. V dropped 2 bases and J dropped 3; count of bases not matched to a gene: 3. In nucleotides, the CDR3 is TGTGCCAGCAGTTTACAGGGGGTGGACACTGAAGCTTTCTTT. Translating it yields CASSLQGVDTEAFF.

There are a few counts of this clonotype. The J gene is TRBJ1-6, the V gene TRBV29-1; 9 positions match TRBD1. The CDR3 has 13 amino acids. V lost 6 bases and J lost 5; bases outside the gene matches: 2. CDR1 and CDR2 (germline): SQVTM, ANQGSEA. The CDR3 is CSVRTGDNSPLHF. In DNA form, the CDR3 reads TGCAGCGTGAGGACAGGGGATAATTCACCCCTCCACTTT.

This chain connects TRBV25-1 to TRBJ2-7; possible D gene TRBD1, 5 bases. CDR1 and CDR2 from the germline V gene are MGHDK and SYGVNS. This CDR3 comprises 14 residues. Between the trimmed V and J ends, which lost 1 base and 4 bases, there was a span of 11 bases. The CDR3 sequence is CASSESAGIYEQYF. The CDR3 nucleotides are TGTGCCAGCAGTGAATCGGCAGGGATATACGAGCAGTACTTC.

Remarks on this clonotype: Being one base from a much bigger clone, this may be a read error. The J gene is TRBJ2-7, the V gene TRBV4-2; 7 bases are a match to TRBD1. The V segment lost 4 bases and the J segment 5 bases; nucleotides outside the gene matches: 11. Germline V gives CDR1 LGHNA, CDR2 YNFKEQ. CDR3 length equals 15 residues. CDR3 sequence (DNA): TGTGCCAGCAGCCGGGATTGGGGGACAGAGGACGAGCAGTACTTC. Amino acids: CASSRDWGTEDEQYF.

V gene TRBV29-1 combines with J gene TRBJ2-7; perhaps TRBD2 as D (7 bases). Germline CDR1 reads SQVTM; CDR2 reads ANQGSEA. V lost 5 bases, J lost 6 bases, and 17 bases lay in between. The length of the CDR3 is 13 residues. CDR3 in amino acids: CSVSRGGGVEQYF. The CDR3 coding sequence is TGCAGCGTTTCTCGGGGAGGGGGAGTCGAGCAGTACTTC.

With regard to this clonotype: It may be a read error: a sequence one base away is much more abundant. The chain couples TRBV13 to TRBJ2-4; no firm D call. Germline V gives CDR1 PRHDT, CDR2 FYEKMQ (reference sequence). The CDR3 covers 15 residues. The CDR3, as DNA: TGTGCCTGCAGCCCAAGAGATGGTCCGCGTAACATTCAGTACTTC. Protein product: CACSPRDGPRNIQYF.